The clone carrying this T cell receptor beta chain has ten or more counts. Its target is not known. CDR3 size: 15 residues. Looked up from germline, CDR1 is SGHTA and CDR2 is FQGNSA. V lost 4 bases and J lost 2, with 14 bases in between. The sample comes from a study of response to subunit inactivated influenza vaccine. The study, taken as a whole, reports: With each seasonal influenza vaccination, the authors suggested, few new T cells are recruited.

TCRdb ran MiXCR on the RT-PCR reads and lists one entry per CDR3 protein. The sample shows about 530,000 distinct CDR3 sequences, roughly 13% of them seen only once. The source of this sequence is a man in his fifties or sixties who received an inactivated influenza vaccine. This rearrangement joins TRBV7-2 to TRBJ1-1; D unresolved. Sequenced material: PBMCs from blood, taken 40 to 50 days after vaccination. CDR3 sequence reads: CASSSVHGVNTEAFF. In nucleotides, the CDR3 is TGTGCCAGCAGCTCAGTACATGGGGTAAACACTGAAGCTTTCTTT.